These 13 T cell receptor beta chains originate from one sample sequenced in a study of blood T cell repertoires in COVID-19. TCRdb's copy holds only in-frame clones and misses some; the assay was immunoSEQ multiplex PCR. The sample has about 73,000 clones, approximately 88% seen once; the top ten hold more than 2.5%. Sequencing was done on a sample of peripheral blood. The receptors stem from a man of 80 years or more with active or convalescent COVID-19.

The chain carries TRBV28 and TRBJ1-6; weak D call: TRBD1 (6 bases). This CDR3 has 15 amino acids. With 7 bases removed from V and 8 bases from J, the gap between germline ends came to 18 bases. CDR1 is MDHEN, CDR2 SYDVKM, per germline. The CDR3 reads CASNPRMSGDSPLHF. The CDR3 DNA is TGTGCCAGCAATCCCCGGATGTCAGGGGATTCACCCCTCCACTTT.

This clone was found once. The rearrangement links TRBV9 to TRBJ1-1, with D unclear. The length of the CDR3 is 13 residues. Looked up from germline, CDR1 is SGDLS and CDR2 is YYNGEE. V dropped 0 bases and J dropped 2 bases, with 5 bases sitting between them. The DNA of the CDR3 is TGTGCCAGCAGCGTAGTGACAAACACTGAAGCTTTCTTT. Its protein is CASSVVTNTEAFF. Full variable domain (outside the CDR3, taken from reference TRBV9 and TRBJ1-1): DSGVTQTPKHLITATGQRVTLRCSPRSGDLSVYWYQQSLDQGLQFLIQYYNGEERAKGNILERFSAQQFPDLHSELNLSSLELGDSALYFCASSVVTNTEAFFGQGTRLTVV.

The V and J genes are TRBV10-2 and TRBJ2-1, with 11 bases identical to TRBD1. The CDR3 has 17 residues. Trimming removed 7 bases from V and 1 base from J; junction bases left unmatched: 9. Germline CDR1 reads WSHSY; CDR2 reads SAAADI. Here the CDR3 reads CASTHSGTGGSYNEQFF. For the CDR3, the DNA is TGCGCCAGCACTCACTCCGGGACAGGGGGTTCCTACAATGAGCAGTTCTTC.

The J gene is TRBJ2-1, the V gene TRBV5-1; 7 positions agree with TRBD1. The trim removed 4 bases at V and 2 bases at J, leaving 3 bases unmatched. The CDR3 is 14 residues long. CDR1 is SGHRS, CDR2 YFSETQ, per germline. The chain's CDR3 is CASSRTGAYNEQFF. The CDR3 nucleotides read TGCGCCAGCAGCCGGACAGGCGCCTACAATGAGCAGTTCTTC. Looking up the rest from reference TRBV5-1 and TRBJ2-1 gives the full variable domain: KAGVTQTPRYLIKTRGQQVTLSCSPISGHRSVSWYQQTPGQGLQFLFEYFSETQRNKGNFPGRFSGRQFSNSRSEMNVSTLELGDSALYLCASSRTGAYNEQFFGPGTRLTVL.

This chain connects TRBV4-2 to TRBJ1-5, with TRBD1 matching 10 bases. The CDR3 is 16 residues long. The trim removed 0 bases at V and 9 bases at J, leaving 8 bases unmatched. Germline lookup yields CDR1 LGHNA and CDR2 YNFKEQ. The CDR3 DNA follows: TGTGCCAGCAGCCAAGATTGGGACAGGGGCTGGGGGCCCCAGCATTTT. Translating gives CASSQDWDRGWGPQHF.

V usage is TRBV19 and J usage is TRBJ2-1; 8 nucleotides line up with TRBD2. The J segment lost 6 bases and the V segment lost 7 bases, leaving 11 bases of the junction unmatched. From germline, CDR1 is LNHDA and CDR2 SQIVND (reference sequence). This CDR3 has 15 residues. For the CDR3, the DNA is TGTGCCAGTAAAACTAGCGGCTTAGGTAGCAATGAGCAGTTCTTC. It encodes CASKTSGLGSNEQFF. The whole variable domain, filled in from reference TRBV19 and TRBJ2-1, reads DGGITQSPKYLFRKEGQNVTLSCEQNLNHDAMYWYRQDPGQGLRLIYYSQIVNDFQKGDIAEGYSVSREKKESFPLTVTSAQKNPTAFYLCASKTSGLGSNEQFFGPGTRLTVL.

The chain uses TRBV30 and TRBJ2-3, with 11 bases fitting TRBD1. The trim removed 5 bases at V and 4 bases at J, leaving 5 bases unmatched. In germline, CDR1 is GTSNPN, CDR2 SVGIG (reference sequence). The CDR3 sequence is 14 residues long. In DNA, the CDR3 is TGTGCCTGGTCCCGGACAGGGGGCGCAGATACGCAGTATTTT. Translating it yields CAWSRTGGADTQYF.

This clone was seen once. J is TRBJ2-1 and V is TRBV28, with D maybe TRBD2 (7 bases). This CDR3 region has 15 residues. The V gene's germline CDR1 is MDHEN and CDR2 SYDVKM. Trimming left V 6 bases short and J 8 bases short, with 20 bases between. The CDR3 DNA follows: TGTGCCAGCAGCTTAGGGGGGGCGGGTGGGGATGAGCAGTTCTTC. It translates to CASSLGGAGGDEQFF.

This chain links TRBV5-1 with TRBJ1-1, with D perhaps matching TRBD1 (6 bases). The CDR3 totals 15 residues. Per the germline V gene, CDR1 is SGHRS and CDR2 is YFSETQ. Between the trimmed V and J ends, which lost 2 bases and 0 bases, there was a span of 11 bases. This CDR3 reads CASSFQGPMNTEAFF. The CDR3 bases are TGCGCCAGCAGCTTTCAGGGGCCTATGAACACTGAAGCTTTCTTT.

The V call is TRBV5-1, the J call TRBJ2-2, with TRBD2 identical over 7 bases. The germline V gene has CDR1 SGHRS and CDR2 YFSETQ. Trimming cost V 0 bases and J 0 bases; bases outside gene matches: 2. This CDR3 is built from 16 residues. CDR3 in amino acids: CASSLGRGANTGELFF. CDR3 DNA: TGCGCCAGCAGCTTGGGACGGGGGGCGAACACCGGGGAGCTGTTTTTT.

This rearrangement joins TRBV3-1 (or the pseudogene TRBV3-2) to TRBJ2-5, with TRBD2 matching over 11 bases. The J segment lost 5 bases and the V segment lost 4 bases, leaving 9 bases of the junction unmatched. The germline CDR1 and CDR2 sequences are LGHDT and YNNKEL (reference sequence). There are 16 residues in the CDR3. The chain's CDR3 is CASSPTSGTPGETQYF. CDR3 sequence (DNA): TGTGCCAGCAGCCCGACTAGCGGGACCCCTGGGGAGACCCAGTACTTC.

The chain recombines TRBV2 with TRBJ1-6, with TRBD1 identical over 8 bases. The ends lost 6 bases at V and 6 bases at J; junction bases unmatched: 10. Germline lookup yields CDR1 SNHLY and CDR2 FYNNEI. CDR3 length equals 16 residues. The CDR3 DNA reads TGTGCCAGCAGAGGCAGTCAGGACAGGGTTAATTCACCCCTCCACTTT. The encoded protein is CASRGSQDRVNSPLHF.

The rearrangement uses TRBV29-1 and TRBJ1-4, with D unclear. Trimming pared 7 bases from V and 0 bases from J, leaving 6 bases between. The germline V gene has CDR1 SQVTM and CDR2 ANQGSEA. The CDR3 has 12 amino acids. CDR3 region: CSAASTNEKLFF. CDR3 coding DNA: TGCAGCGCTGCGTCAACTAATGAAAAACTGTTTTTT.